One T cell receptor beta chain is described in this entry. The sample is drawn from a study of control samples from healthy donors and cancer patients. The germline V and J ends were trimmed by 5 bases and 0 bases, with 10 bases remaining between them. Germline CDR1 and CDR2: SGHRS and YFSETQ. This CDR3 is built from 14 residues. Sequenced by immunoSEQ multiplex PCR; TCRdb stores in-frame clones only, minus some. The repertoire holds 85,000 to 90,000 clones, with 70% to 90% as singletons. This TCR came from a woman aged 50 to 60 with colorectal cancer. The chain joins TRBV5-1 to TRBJ2-3; D tentatively reads TRBD1 or TRBD2 (5 bases each). Material for sequencing was PBMCs. The CDR3 sequence: CASRGTLSTDTQYF. DNA of the CDR3: TGCGCCAGCAGAGGGACCCTGAGCACAGATACGCAGTATTTT.